The source of this TCR beta chain is a study of immune characterization of retroperitoneal liposarcoma. TCRdb reprocessed the PCR reads with MiXCR, giving one entry per CDR3 protein. The top ten hold 6% to 7.5% of the sample, which has fewer than 25,000 distinct CDR3 sequences, around 40% seen once. There are 13 residues in the CDR3. The V gene lost 2 bases and the J gene lost 8 bases, with 12 bases spanning the gap. The source is a male donor with retroperitoneal liposarcoma. V gene TRBV12-3 or TRBV12-4 combines with J gene TRBJ1-2, with D perhaps matching TRBD1 (5 bases). The sample taken for sequencing was blood. The CDR3 is CASSLFVDTGYTF. Written as DNA, the CDR3 is TGTGCCAGCAGTTTATTCGTGGACACCGGCTACACCTTC.